This entry features one T cell receptor beta chain sequence. Its antigen is as yet unknown. MiXCR, run by TCRdb on the 5' RACE reads, gives a single entry per CDR3 protein. The table has around 550,000 distinct CDR3 sequences, 13% to 15% seen once. The data were obtained in a study of identical twins. Overall study findings and caveats: There was more out-of-frame TCR alpha sharing in monozygotic twins than models estimated. Invariant MAIT and iNKT cells could partly confound zero-insertion analyses.

The V and J ends lost 6 bases and 3 bases, in that order; junction bases with no gene match: 8. The CDR3 covers 14 residues. Per germline, CDR1 MNHEY and CDR2 SMNVEV (reference sequence). The same sample was also studied in work on yellow fever vaccine responses in identical twins.

The clonotype comes from a woman under 30 in good health. Sample: CD4+ T cells sorted from blood. The rearrangement uses TRBV27 and TRBJ2-7; TRBD1 aligns across 7 bases. In nucleotides, the CDR3 is TGTGCCAGCAGCCACCGGGACAGTAACTACGAGCAGTACTTC. Amino acids: CASSHRDSNYEQYF.